This is a list of T cell receptor beta chains from one sample in a study of blood T cell repertoires in COVID-19. The assay was immunoSEQ multiplex PCR, and TCRdb's table has in-frame clones only and misses some. In the table there are around 170,000 clones, about 88% of which are singletons. Input material: peripheral blood. These receptor sequences come from a man between 60 and 70 years old with acute or convalescent COVID-19. CDR3s include the opening cysteine and the closing phenylalanine or tryptophan. Fields, in order: V gene, clone size, D gene, J gene, CDR3 DNA, CDR3 protein. D genes are given only for firm matches. Size values are once, few and many counts, or a class for expanded clones, and some rows have none.

TRBV2	-	-	TRBJ1-6	TGTGCCAGCAGTGAAGGGTCGACAGTAGGTTCACCCCTCCACTTT	CASSEGSTVGSPLHF
TRBV15	few	TRBD1	TRBJ1-5	TGTGCCACCAGCAGAGTCCCGGGACAGGGCAATCAGCCCCAGCATTTT	CATSRVPGQGNQPQHF
TRBV6-6	-	-	TRBJ2-1	TGTGCCAGCAGTCGATCCGATGGGGCAGGGCACAATGAGCAGTTCTTC	CASSRSDGAGHNEQFF
TRBV3-1/TRBV3-2	once	TRBD2	TRBJ2-1	TGTGCCAGCAGCCAAGATCTCGGGGGGGGTAGGGAGCAGTTCTTC	CASSQDLGGGREQFF
TRBV7-8	-	TRBD1	TRBJ2-3	TGTGCCAGCAGCTACCCCGGGACAGGGGGCACAGATACGCAGTATTTT	CASSYPGTGGTDTQYF
TRBV29-1	-	TRBD2	TRBJ2-3	TGCAGCGTTGAAGGTAGCGGGAGGGCCAATTTAGGAACGCAGTATTTT	CSVEGSGRANLGTQYF
TRBV30	-	TRBD1	TRBJ1-2	TGTGCCTCCCCGCGGGACAGGGGCACTAACTATGGCTACACCTTC	CASPRDRGTNYGYTF
TRBV28	-	TRBD1	TRBJ1-5	TGTGCCAGCAGTTCCCCGGGACAGGGAGATCAGCCCCAGCATTTT	CASSSPGQGDQPQHF
TRBV7-9	few	-	TRBJ1-2	TGTGCCAGCAGCTTAGCGCTGGACAGTGGCTACACCTTC	CASSLALDSGYTF
TRBV7-8	few	-	TRBJ2-2	TGTGCCAGCAGCTTAGAGGCGACAGTTAACACCGGGGAGCTGTTTTTT	CASSLEATVNTGELFF
TRBV6-5	-	-	TRBJ1-3	TGTGCCAGCAGCACCCCACAAATCTCTGGAAACACCATATATTTT	CASSTPQISGNTIYF
TRBV4-1	-	TRBD2	TRBJ2-1	TGCGCCAGCAGCCAAGAAGGTTTACGTAGCGGGGGCCGTAATGAGCAGTTCTTC	CASSQEGLRSGGRNEQFF
TRBV6-5	-	-	TRBJ1-1	TGTGCCAGCAGTTCGTCCTTGACAGGAATAACTGAAGCTTTCTTT	CASSSSLTGITEAFF
TRBV5-8	-	-	TRBJ1-1	TGTGCCAGCAGCTTGGGTCTGACAGTTTCTGAAGCTTTCTTT	CASSLGLTVSEAFF
TRBV5-6	-	TRBD1	TRBJ1-6	TGTGCCAGCAGTTTCAGGGGGGAAGATTCACCCCTCCACTTT	CASSFRGEDSPLHF
TRBV5-1	-	-	TRBJ2-5	TGCGCCAGCAGCTTGAGGACATTCGGGGAGACCCAGTACTTC	CASSLRTFGETQYF
TRBV27	-	-	TRBJ2-1	TGTGCCAGCAGCAGACAGGCTGAGCAGTTCTTC	CASSRQAEQFF
TRBV10-3	once	TRBD1	TRBJ2-2	TGTGCCATCAGTGAATTTGGGACAGGCGTCACCGGGGAGCTGTTTTTT	CAISEFGTGVTGELFF
TRBV6-5	-	TRBD2	TRBJ2-7	TGTGCCAGCAGTTATAGCGGGATTCGTGACGAGCAGTACTTC	CASSYSGIRDEQYF
TRBV19	-	TRBD1	TRBJ1-4	TGTGCCAGTAGCCGACCCGGGACAGAAGAAAAACTGTTTTTT	CASSRPGTEEKLFF
TRBV24-1	-	TRBD1	TRBJ1-1	TGTGCCACCAGACCAACAGGGGGGGAAAGGACTGAAGCTTTCTTT	CATRPTGGERTEAFF
TRBV7-9	once	-	TRBJ1-3	TGTGCCAGCAGCTTTCCCCCCATCAGCTCTGGAAACACCATATATTTT	CASSFPPISSGNTIYF
TRBV12-3/TRBV12-4	-	-	TRBJ1-5	TGTGCCAGCAGTGCGGGCAATCAGCCCCAGCATTTT	CASSAGNQPQHF
TRBV7-9	-	TRBD1	TRBJ1-6	TGTGCCAGCAGCCGAACGACGACAGGGTTTATGGGTTCACCCCTCCACTTT	CASSRTTTGFMGSPLHF
TRBV19	-	-	TRBJ1-5	TGTGCCAGTAGGGGGCGCCCGTATAGCAATCAGCCCCAGCATTTT	CASRGRPYSNQPQHF
TRBV12-3/TRBV12-4	-	-	TRBJ1-2	TGTGCCAGCAGTTTGGGAGGGCCGCATGGCTACACCTTC	CASSLGGPHGYTF
TRBV6-6	-	-	TRBJ1-3	TGTGCCAGCAGCACAGCACGGACAGTGGGGAACACCATATATTTT	CASSTARTVGNTIYF
TRBV27	-	-	TRBJ2-1	TGTGCCAGCAGTCCCTGGGGCACAAACAATGAGCAGTTCTTC	CASSPWGTNNEQFF
TRBV5-1	-	-	TRBJ2-7	TGCGCCAGCAGCTTGGACCAGGGAAGCTACGAGCAGTACTTC	CASSLDQGSYEQYF
TRBV5-6	-	TRBD2	TRBJ2-2	TGTGCCAGCAGCTCGCGACTAGCGGGGGGATCAGGGGAGCTGTTTTTT	CASSSRLAGGSGELFF
TRBV19	-	-	TRBJ1-2	TGTGCCAGTAGCTATAATCCCGCACAGGGCCTCTATGGCTACACCTTC	CASSYNPAQGLYGYTF
TRBV7-2	-	-	TRBJ1-6	TGTGCCAGCAGCTCCATTAATTCACCCCTCCACTTT	CASSSINSPLHF
TRBV27	-	-	TRBJ1-4	TGTGCCAGCAGTTTATCCCAGATTAATGAAAAACTGTTTTTT	CASSLSQINEKLFF
TRBV6-2/TRBV6-3	-	-	TRBJ2-2	TGTGCCAGCAGCCCGGGACTCAGTGATGCCGGGGAGCTGTTTTTT	CASSPGLSDAGELFF
TRBV20-1	-	-	TRBJ1-2	TGCAGTGCTATGAGCCATGAGTACTACACCTTC	CSAMSHEYYTF
TRBV30	-	-	TRBJ1-4	TGTGCCTGGAAGAGGGGGTTTAAAGAAAAACTGTTTTTT	CAWKRGFKEKLFF
TRBV11-3	-	TRBD1	TRBJ1-6	TGTGCCAGCAGAAAAAGCGACGGGACAGGGAGATCCTATAATTCACCCCTCCACTTT	CASRKSDGTGRSYNSPLHF
TRBV11-2	-	TRBD1	TRBJ1-1	TGTGCCAGCAGCCAGGGGGCCGGGGGTGAAGCTTTCTTT	CASSQGAGGEAFF
TRBV13	-	TRBD2	TRBJ2-2	TGTGCCAGCAGCCTCCAGGGACTAGCGGGAGGGCGGGACCCCGGGGAGCTGTTTTTT	CASSLQGLAGGRDPGELFF
TRBV6-5	-	-	TRBJ2-5	TGTGCCAGCAGGGGAGTCCAAGAGACCCAGTACTTC	CASRGVQETQYF
TRBV7-7	many	TRBD1	TRBJ2-7	TGTGCCAGCATTACAGGGGCTTCAAGCTCCTACGAGCAGTACTTC	CASITGASSSYEQYF
TRBV28	-	TRBD1	TRBJ2-3	TGTGCCAGCAGTTTAGAGACAGGGAGAGGTACGCAGTATTTT	CASSLETGRGTQYF
TRBV19	-	TRBD1	TRBJ1-5	TGTGCCAGTAGAGGGACAGGGGGCAATCAGCCCCAGCATTTT	CASRGTGGNQPQHF
TRBV4-3	-	-	TRBJ1-5	TGCGCCAGCAGCCAAGATATTCGCGGGGGGGTAGGCGGTCAGCCCCAGCATTTT	CASSQDIRGGVGGQPQHF
TRBV7-9	-	-	TRBJ1-1	TGTGCCAGCAGGTTACAGGTCCCGAACACTGAAGCTTTCTTT	CASRLQVPNTEAFF
TRBV29-1	-	-	TRBJ1-1	TGCAGCGTTGAACCCCGGGGGGCGGCCACTGAAGCTTTCTTT	CSVEPRGAATEAFF
TRBV4-1	-	-	TRBJ1-2	TGCGCCAGCAGCCAGATTCAACAGGGCTATGGCTACACCTTC	CASSQIQQGYGYTF
TRBV7-8	-	TRBD2	TRBJ2-3	TGTGCCAGCAGTCAGCGGGGGCTAACAGATACGCAGTATTTT	CASSQRGLTDTQYF
TRBV19	-	TRBD1	TRBJ1-5	TGTGCCAGTACTCAGGGGGCGAGGCAGCCCCAGCATTTT	CASTQGARQPQHF
TRBV3-1/TRBV3-2	-	TRBD1	TRBJ2-5	TGTGCCAGCGGTTCCAACAGGGGTGGTTGGAAGACCCAGTACTTC	CASGSNRGGWKTQYF
TRBV6-1	-	-	TRBJ1-2	TGTGCCAGCAGTGAAAGGAGCCTCTATGGCTACACCTTC	CASSERSLYGYTF
TRBV9	-	TRBD1	TRBJ1-2	TGTGCCAGCAGCGAGAGAGGGGGGATCAGGGGGCTCGATGGCTACACCTTC	CASSERGGIRGLDGYTF
TRBV5-4	few	-	TRBJ1-2	TGTGCCAGCAGTTCCTCCGACCGACGAGGCTATGGCTACACCTTC	CASSSSDRRGYGYTF
TRBV6-5	-	-	TRBJ2-3	TGTGCCAGCAGTACTGGGACATCTAGCACAGATACGCAGTATTTT	CASSTGTSSTDTQYF
TRBV19	-	-	TRBJ1-1	TGTGCCAGTAGTACCACAGGGCCCACTGAAGCTTTCTTT	CASSTTGPTEAFF
TRBV30	-	-	TRBJ1-4	TGTGCCTGGATCCCGGGGAAAGAAAAACTGTTTTTT	CAWIPGKEKLFF
TRBV2	-	-	TRBJ1-2	TGTGCCAGCGGAGATCGGACTAACTATGGCTACACCTTC	CASGDRTNYGYTF
TRBV18	-	-	TRBJ1-2	TGTGCCAGCTCCCGCAACGGCGGGGCCTTCTATGGCTACACCTTC	CASSRNGGAFYGYTF
TRBV5-1	-	-	TRBJ1-4	TGCGCCAGCAGCCAGGGGACGGCAGATGAAAAACTGTTTTTT	CASSQGTADEKLFF
TRBV7-9	few	-	TRBJ2-2	TGTGCCAGCATTGGGGGGTTCGTCGGGGAGCTGTTTTTT	CASIGGFVGELFF